In its sample, the clone carrying this T cell receptor (beta chain) was seen a few times. Its specificity is unknown. The same CDR3 arises from other DNA sequences in this sample as well. The J segment lost 3 bases and the V segment lost 4 bases, leaving 4 bases of the junction unmatched. In germline, CDR1 is SGHVS, CDR2 FNYEAQ. This CDR3 contains 14 residues. This entry belongs to a study of radiotherapy plus CTLA-4 blockade in lung cancer. Study summary: Of all patients, around 19% responded objectively and 25% to 35% showed disease control. General study findings and limits: Response was reportedly best predicted by early blood T cell clone dynamics, with interferon-beta. An expansion of tumor-derived TCR clones occurred in blood after radiotherapy plus ipilimumab.

The data were produced by immunoSEQ multiplex PCR, yet TCRdb's version contains in-frame clones alone and is incomplete. The sample lists 60,000 to 65,000 clones, 70% to 80% occurring once. Focal radiation and CTLA-4 blockade (ipilimumab) were tested in chemo-refractory metastatic non-small-cell lung cancer patients. The V call is TRBV7-6, the J call TRBJ2-7, with TRBD1 matching over 9 bases. Sample: peripheral blood, taken from a patient treated with radiotherapy plus ipilimumab. The source is a human donor with non-small cell lung cancer who had a complete response to radiotherapy plus ipilimumab. The CDR3 nucleotides are TGTGCCAGCAGCTACCGACAGGGGGACTACGAGCAGTACTTC. This gives the protein CASSYRQGDYEQYF.